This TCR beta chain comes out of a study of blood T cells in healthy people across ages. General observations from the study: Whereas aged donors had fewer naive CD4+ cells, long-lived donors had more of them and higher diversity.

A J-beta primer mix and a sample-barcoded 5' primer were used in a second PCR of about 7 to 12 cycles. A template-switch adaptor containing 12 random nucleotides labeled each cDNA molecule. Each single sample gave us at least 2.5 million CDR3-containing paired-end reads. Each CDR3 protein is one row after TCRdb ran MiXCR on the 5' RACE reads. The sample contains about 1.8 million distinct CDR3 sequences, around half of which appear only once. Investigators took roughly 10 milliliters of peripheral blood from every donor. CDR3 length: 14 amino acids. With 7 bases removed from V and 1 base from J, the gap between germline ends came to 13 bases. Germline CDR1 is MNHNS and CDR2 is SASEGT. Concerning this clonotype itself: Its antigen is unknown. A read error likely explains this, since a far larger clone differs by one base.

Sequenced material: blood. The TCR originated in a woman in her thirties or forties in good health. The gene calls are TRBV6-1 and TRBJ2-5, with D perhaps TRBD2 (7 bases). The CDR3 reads CASIPGGPQETQYF. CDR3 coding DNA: TGTGCCAGCATCCCGGGGGGCCCCCAAGAGACCCAGTACTTC.